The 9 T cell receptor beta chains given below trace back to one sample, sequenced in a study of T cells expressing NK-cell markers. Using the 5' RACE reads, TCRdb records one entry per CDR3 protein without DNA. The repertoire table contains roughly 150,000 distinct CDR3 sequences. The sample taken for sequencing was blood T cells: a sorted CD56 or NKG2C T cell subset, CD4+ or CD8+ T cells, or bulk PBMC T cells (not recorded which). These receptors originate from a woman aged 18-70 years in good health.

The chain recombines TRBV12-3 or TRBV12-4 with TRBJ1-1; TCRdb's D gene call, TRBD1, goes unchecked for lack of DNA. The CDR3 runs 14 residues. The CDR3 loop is CASTSGTGLTEAFF.

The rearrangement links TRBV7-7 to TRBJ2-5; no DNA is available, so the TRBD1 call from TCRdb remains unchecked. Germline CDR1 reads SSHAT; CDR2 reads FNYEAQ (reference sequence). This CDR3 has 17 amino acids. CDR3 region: CASSVRGFQGAQETQYF.

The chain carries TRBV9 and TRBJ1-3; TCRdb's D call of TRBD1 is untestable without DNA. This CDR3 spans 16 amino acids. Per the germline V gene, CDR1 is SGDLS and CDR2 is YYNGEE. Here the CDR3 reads CASSTQGSHSGNTIYF.

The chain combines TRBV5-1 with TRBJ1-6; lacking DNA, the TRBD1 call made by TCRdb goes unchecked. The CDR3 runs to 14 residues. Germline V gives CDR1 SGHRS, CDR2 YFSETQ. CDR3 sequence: CASSLTGENSPLHF.

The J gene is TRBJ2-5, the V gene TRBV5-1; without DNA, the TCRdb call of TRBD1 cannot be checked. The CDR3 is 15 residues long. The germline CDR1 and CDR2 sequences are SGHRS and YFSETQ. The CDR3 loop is CASSLGAGNEETQYF.

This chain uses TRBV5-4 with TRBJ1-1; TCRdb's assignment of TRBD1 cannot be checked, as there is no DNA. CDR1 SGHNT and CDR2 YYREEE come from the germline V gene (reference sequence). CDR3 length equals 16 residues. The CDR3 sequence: CASSLGRGALNTEAFF.

CDR3 amino acids: CASSEDRNLSYEQYF. The rearrangement uses TRBV2 and TRBJ2-7; the TRBD1 assignment by TCRdb is unverifiable without DNA. Germline values: CDR1 SNHLY, CDR2 FYNNEI. The CDR3 has 15 amino acids.

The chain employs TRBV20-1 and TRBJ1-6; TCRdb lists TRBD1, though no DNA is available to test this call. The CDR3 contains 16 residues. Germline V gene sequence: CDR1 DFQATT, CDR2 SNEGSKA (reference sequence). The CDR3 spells CSARDYRGFRDSPLHF.

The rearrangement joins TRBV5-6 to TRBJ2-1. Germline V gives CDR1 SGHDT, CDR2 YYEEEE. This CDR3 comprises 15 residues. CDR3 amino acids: CASKFVANSYNEQFF.